The T cell receptor beta chain under discussion was sequenced for a study of blood T cell repertoires in COVID-19. Study background: Samples of COVID-19 (acute and convalescent) were obtained from the United States, Italy and Spain. The analysed material was cDNA or gDNA that came from T cells, B-cell-depleted T cells, or PBMCs.

Participants were aged roughly 18 to 95 years, lived in 24 US areas, and enrolled virtually. Participants were placed into cohorts based on the clinical history they reported. The data were produced by immunoSEQ multiplex PCR, yet TCRdb's version contains in-frame clones alone and is incomplete. The sample carries a few hundred thousand clones, around nine tenths recorded once. Germline values: CDR1 MNHEY, CDR2 SMNVEV (reference sequence). The CDR3 is 15 amino acids. J was trimmed by 3 bases and V by 6 bases; bases with no gene match: 7. What was sequenced was PBMCs or T cells enriched from blood (not recorded which). The chain has TRBV27 and TRBJ2-3, with 9 bases identical to TRBD1. The clonotype comes from a woman in her sixties in a cohort exposed to, infected with or recovered from COVID-19 (not recorded which). The CDR3 nucleotides are TGTGCCAGCAGCCCCGGACAGGGGTATACAGATACGCAGTATTTT. Its translation is CASSPGQGYTDTQYF.